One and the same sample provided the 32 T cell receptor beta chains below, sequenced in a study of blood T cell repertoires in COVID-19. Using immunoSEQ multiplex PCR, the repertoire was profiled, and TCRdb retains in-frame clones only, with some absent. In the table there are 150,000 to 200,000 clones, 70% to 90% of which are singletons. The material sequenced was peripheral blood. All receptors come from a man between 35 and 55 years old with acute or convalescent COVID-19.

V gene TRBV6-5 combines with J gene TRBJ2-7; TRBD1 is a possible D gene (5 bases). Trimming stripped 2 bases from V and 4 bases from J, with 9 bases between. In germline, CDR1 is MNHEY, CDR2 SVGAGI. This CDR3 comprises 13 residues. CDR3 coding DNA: TGTGCCAGCAGTTACGAAGACAGTTACGAGCAGTACTTC. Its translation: CASSYEDSYEQYF.

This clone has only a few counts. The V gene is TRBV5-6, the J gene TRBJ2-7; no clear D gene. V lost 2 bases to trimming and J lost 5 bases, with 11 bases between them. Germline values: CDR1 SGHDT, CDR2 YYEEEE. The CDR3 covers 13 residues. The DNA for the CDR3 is TGTGCCAGCAGCTTAGGAGCTCCTAACGAGCAGTACTTC. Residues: CASSLGAPNEQYF.

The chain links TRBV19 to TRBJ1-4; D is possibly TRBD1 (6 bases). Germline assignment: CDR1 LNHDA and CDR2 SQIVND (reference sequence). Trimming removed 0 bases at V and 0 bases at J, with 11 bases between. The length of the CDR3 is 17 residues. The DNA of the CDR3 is TGTGCCAGTAGTATAGAGGCCAGGGGCGCAACTAATGAAAAACTGTTTTTT. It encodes CASSIEARGATNEKLFF.

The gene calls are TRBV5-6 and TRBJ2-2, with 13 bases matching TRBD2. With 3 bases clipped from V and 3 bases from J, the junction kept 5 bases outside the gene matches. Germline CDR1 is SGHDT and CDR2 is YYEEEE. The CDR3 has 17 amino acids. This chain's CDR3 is CASSSGLAGAYTGELFF. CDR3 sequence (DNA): TGTGCCAGCAGCTCTGGACTAGCGGGGGCCTACACCGGGGAGCTGTTTTTT.

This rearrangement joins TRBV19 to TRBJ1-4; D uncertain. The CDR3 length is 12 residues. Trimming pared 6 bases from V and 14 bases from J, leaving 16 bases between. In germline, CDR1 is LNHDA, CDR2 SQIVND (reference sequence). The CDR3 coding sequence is TGTGCCAGTAGGGACGACGGGAGGGTCCTGTTTTTT. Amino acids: CASRDDGRVLFF. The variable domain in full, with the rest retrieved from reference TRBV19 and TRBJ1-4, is DGGITQSPKYLFRKEGQNVTLSCEQNLNHDAMYWYRQDPGQGLRLIYYSQIVNDFQKGDIAEGYSVSREKKESFPLTVTSAQKNPTAFYLCASRDDGRVLFFGSGTQLSVL.

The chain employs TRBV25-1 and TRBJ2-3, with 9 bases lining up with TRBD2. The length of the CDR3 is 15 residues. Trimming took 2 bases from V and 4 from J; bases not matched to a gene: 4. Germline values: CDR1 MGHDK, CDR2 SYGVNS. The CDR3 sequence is CASSETGLAPDTQYF. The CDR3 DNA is TGTGCCAGCAGTGAAACGGGACTAGCACCAGATACGCAGTATTTT. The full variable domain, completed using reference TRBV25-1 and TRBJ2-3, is EADIYQTPRYLVIGTGKKITLECSQTMGHDKMYWYQQDPGMELHLIHYSYGVNSTEKGDLSSESTVSRIRTEHFPLTLESARPSHTSQYLCASSETGLAPDTQYFGPGTRLTVL.

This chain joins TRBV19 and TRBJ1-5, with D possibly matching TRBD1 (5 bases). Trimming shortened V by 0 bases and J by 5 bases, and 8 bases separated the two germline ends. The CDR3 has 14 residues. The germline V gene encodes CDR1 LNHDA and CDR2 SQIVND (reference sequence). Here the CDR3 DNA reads TGTGCCAGTAGTATAGACCAGACAGATCAGCCCCAGCATTTT. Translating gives CASSIDQTDQPQHF.

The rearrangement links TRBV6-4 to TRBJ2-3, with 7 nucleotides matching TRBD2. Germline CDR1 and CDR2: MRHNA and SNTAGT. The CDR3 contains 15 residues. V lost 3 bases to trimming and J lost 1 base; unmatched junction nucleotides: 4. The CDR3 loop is CASSERGGGTDTQYF. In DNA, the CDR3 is TGTGCCAGCAGTGAAAGGGGAGGGGGCACAGATACGCAGTATTTT.

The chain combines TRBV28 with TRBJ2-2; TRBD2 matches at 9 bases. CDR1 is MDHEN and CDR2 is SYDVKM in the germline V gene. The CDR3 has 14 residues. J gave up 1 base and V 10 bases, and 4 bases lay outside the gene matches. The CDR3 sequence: CATIAGVNTGELFF. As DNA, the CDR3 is TGTGCCACCATAGCGGGGGTGAACACCGGGGAGCTGTTTTTT. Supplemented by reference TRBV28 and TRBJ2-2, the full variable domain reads DVKVTQSSRYLVKRTGEKVFLECVQDMDHENMFWYRQDPGLGLRLIYFSYDVKMKEKGDIPEGYSVSREKKERFSLILESASTNQTSMYLCATIAGVNTGELFFGEGSRLTVL.

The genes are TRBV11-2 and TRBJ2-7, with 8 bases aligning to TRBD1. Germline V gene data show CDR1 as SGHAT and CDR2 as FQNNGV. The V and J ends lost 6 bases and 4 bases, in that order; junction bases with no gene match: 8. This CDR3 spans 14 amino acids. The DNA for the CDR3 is TGTGCCAGCAGTCGGACAGGGCTGAGGTACGAGCAGTACTTC. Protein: CASSRTGLRYEQYF.

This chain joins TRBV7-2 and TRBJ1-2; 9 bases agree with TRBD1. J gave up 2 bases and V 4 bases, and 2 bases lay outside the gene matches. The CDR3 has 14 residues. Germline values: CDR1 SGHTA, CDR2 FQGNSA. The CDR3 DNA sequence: TGTGCCAGCAGCTCACAGGGGGCGAACTATGGCTACACCTTC. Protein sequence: CASSSQGANYGYTF.

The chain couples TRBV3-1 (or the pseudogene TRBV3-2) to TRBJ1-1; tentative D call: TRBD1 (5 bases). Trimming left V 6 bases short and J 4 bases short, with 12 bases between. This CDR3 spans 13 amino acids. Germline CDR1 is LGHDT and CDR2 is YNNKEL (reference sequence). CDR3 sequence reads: CASSPRGGTEAFF. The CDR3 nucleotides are TGTGCCAGCAGTCCCCGGGGGGGCACTGAAGCTTTCTTT.

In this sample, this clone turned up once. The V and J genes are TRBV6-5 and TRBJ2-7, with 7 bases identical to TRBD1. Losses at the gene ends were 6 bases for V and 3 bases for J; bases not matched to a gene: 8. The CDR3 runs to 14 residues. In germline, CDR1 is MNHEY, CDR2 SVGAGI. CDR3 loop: CASRALDRSYEQYF. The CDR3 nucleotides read TGTGCCAGCAGAGCTTTGGACAGGAGCTACGAGCAGTACTTC.

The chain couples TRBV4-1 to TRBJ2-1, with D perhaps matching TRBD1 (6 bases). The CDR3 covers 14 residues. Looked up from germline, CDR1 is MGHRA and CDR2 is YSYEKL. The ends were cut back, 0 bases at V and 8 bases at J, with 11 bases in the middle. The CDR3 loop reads CASSQEYRDDEQFF. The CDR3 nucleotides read TGCGCCAGCAGCCAAGAATACAGGGACGATGAGCAGTTCTTC.

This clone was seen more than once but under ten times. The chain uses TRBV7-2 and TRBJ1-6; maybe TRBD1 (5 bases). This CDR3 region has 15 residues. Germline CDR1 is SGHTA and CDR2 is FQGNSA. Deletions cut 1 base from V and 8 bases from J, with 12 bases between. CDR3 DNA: TGTGCCAGCAGCTTAGTAACGGGGGTATATTCACCCCTCCACTTT. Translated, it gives CASSLVTGVYSPLHF.

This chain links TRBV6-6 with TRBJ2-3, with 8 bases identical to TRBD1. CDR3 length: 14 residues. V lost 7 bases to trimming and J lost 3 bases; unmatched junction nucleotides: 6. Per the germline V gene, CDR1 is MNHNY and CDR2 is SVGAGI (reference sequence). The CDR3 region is CASTRQGITDTQYF. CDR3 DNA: TGTGCCAGCACCCGACAGGGGATAACAGATACGCAGTATTTT.

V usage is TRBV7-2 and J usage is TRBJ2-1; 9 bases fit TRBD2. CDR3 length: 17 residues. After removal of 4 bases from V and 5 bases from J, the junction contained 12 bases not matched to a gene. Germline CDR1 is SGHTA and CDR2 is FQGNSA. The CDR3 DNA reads TGTGCCAGCAGCTCCCGCAAGCGCGGGGGGGTCAACAATGAGCAGTTCTTC. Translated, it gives CASSSRKRGGVNNEQFF.

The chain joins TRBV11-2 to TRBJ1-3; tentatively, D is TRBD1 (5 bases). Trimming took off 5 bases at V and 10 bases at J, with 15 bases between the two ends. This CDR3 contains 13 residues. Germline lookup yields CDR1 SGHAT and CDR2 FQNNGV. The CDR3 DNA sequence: TGTGCCAGCAGCCCCGGGGGGGGAGGAACCATATATTTT. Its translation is CASSPGGGGTIYF.

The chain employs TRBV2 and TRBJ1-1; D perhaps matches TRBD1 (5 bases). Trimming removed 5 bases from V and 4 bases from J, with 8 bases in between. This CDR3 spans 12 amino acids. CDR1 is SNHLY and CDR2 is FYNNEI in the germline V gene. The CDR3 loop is CASSSGGTEAFF. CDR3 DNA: TGTGCCAGCAGTAGCGGGGGCACTGAAGCTTTCTTT. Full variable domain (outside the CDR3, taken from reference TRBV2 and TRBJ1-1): EPEVTQTPSHQVTQMGQEVILRCVPISNHLYFYWYRQILGQKVEFLVSFYNNEISEKSEIFDDQFSVERPDGSNFTLKIRSTKLEDSAMYFCASSSGGTEAFFGQGTRLTVV.

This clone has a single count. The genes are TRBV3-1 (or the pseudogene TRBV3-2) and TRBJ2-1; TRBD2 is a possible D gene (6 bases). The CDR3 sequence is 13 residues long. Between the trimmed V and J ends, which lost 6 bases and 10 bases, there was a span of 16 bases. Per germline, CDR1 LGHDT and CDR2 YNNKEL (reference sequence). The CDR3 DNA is TGTGCCAGCAGTAAGGACTATTCGGGCGAGCAGTTCTTC. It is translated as CASSKDYSGEQFF.

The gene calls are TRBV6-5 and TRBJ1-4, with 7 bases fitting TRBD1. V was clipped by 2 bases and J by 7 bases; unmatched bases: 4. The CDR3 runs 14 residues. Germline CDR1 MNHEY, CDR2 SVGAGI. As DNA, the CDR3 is TGTGCCAGCAGTTACAGACAGGGTGGTGAAAAACTGTTTTTT. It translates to CASSYRQGGEKLFF.

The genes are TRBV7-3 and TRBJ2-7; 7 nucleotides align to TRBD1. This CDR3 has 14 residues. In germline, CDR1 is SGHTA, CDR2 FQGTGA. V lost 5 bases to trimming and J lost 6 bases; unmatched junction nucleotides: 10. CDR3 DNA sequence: TGTGCCAGCAGCACCCGGGCCCCAGGGGGCGAGCAGTACTTC. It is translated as CASSTRAPGGEQYF.

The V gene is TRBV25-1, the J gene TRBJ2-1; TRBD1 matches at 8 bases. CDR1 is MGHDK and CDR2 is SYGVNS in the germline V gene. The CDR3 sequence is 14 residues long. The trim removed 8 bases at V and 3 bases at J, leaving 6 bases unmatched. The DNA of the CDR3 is TGTGCCAGCTCGGGACAGGACATCTACAATGAGCAGTTCTTC. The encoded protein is CASSGQDIYNEQFF.

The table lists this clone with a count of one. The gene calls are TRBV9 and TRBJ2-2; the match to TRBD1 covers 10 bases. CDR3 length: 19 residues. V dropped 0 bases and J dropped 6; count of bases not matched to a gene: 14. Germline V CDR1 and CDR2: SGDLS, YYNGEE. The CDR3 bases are TGTGCCAGCAGCGTAGGATTGTTCCGGGACAGGGGTTGGTCCGGGGAGCTGTTTTTT. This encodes CASSVGLFRDRGWSGELFF.

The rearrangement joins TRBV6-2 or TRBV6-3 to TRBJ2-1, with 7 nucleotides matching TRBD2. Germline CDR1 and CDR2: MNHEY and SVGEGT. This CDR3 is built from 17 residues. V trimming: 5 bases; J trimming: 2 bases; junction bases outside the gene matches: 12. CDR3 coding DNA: TGTGCCAGCAGTGATGAGGACACCGGGAGGACCTACAATGAGCAGTTCTTC. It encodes CASSDEDTGRTYNEQFF.

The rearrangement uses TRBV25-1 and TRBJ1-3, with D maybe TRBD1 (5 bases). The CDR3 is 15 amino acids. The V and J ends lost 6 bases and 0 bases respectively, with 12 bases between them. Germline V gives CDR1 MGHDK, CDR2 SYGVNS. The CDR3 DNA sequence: TGTGCCAGCAGACAGGATTCACTCTCTGGAAACACCATATATTTT. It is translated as CASRQDSLSGNTIYF. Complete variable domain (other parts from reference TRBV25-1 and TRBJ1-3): EADIYQTPRYLVIGTGKKITLECSQTMGHDKMYWYQQDPGMELHLIHYSYGVNSTEKGDLSSESTVSRIRTEHFPLTLESARPSHTSQYLCASRQDSLSGNTIYFGEGSWLTVV.

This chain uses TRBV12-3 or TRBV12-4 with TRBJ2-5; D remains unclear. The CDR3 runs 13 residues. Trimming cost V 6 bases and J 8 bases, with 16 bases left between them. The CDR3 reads CASSLKMLTTQYF. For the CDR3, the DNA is TGTGCCAGCAGCCTAAAAATGCTGACAACCCAGTACTTC.

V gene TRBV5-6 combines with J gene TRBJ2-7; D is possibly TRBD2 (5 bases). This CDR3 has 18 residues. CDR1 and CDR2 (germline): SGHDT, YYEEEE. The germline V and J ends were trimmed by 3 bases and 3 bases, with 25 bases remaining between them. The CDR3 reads CASSSEVTESITYYEQYF. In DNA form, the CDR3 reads TGTGCCAGCAGCTCGGAGGTAACAGAGAGCATAACCTACTACGAGCAGTACTTC.

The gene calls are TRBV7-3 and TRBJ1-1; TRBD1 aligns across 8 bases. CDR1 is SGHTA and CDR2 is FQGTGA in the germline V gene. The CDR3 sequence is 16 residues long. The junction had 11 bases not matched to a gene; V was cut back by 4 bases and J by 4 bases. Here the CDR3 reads CASSSLGTGGGTEAFF. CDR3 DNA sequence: TGTGCCAGCAGCTCTCTAGGGACAGGCGGCGGCACTGAAGCTTTCTTT.

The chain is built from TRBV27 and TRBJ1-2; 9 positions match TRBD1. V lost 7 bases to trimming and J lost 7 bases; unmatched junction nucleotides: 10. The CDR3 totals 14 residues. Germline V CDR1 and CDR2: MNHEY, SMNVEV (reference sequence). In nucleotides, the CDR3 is TGTGCCAGCAACTCACCGGGACAGGGTCTTGGCTACACCTTC. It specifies CASNSPGQGLGYTF.

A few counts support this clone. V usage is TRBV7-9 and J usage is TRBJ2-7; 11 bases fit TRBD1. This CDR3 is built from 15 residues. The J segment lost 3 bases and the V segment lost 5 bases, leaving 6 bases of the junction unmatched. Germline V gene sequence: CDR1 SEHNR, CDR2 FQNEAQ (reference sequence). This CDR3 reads CASSASDRGLYEQYF. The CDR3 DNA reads TGTGCCAGCAGCGCGTCGGACAGGGGGCTCTACGAGCAGTACTTC.

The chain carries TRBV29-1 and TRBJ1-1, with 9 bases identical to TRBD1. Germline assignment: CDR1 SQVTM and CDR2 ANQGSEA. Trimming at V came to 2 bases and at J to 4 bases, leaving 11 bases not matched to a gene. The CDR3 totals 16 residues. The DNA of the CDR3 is TGCAGCGTTGAATCCCGGGACAGGGTTGCGGGCACTGAAGCTTTCTTT. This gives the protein CSVESRDRVAGTEAFF.